These 17 T cell receptor beta chains originate from one sample sequenced in a study of blood T cell repertoires in COVID-19. Clones were sequenced by immunoSEQ multiplex PCR, and TCRdb holds only the in-frame ones, with some missing. The table includes over 200,000 clones, 75% to 85% detected once. The specimen sequenced was PBMCs or T cells enriched from blood (not recorded which). The source of these receptors is a man aged 35-49 years who had recovered from COVID-19.

The V call is TRBV2, the J call TRBJ1-2; tentatively, D is TRBD1 (5 bases). V lost 2 bases, J lost 0 bases, and 19 bases lay in between. Germline-derived CDR1 and CDR2 are SNHLY and FYNNEI. CDR3 length equals 18 residues. The CDR3 here is CASSERDRNTIANYGYTF. For the CDR3, the DNA is TGTGCCAGCAGTGAACGAGACAGAAACACAATAGCTAACTATGGCTACACCTTC.

The gene calls are TRBV5-6 and TRBJ2-7; D is possibly TRBD1 (5 bases). CDR3 length: 14 residues. CDR1 is SGHDT and CDR2 is YYEEEE in the germline V gene. Between the trimmed V and J ends, which lost 2 bases and 5 bases, there was a span of 14 bases. CDR3 amino acids: CASSFQGYTDEQYF. CDR3 sequence (DNA): TGTGCCAGCAGCTTTCAGGGTTACACAGACGAGCAGTACTTC.

This chain joins TRBV19 and TRBJ1-2; D possibly corresponds to TRBD1 (6 bases). V dropped 4 bases and J dropped 1 base, with 13 bases sitting between them. The CDR3 has 15 amino acids. Germline V lookup: CDR1 LNHDA, CDR2 SQIVND (reference sequence). The CDR3 sequence is CASSTGTSDNYGYTF. The CDR3 nucleotides are TGTGCCAGTAGTACCGGGACATCTGATAACTATGGCTACACCTTC.

The V and J genes are TRBV19 and TRBJ1-1; the D gene is possibly TRBD1 (5 bases). The CDR3 loop spans 14 amino acids. The V end lost 5 bases, the J end lost 0 bases, and 10 bases lay between the germline ends. The germline gives CDR1 LNHDA, CDR2 SQIVND (reference sequence). CDR3 coding DNA: TGTGCCAGTAGTCGGGAGGGGTTGAACACTGAAGCTTTCTTT. Its protein is CASSREGLNTEAFF.

This chain links TRBV6-5 with TRBJ2-7; TRBD2 matches 7 bases. This CDR3 has 13 residues. The V gene's germline CDR1 is MNHEY and CDR2 SVGAGI. The junction had 3 bases not matched to a gene; V was cut back by 7 bases and J by 0 bases. CDR3 in amino acids: CASTRGDSYEQYF. CDR3 in DNA: TGTGCCAGCACTCGGGGGGACTCCTACGAGCAGTACTTC.

DNA for the CDR3: TGTGCCAGCAGCTTAGTAACTAGCGGCTCCTACAATGAGCAGTTCTTC. It codes for CASSLVTSGSYNEQFF. V gene TRBV11-2 combines with J gene TRBJ2-1, with 8 nucleotides matching TRBD2. The CDR3 consists of 16 residues. Losses at the gene ends were 1 base for V and 0 bases for J; bases not matched to a gene: 2. Germline-derived CDR1 and CDR2 are SGHAT and FQNNGV.

This chain connects TRBV7-2 to TRBJ2-7; 7 bases match TRBD2. CDR1 and CDR2 from the germline V gene are SGHTA and FQGNSA. The ends lost 5 bases at V and 2 bases at J; junction bases unmatched: 9. This CDR3 comprises 15 residues. DNA of the CDR3: TGTGCCAGCAGCCCTTCCGTTCTAGCGGCCTACGAGCAGTACTTC. Residues: CASSPSVLAAYEQYF.

This clone turned up a few times. The chain links TRBV19 to TRBJ2-1; 8 bases match TRBD2. This CDR3 is 14 amino acids long. J was trimmed by 9 bases and V by 3 bases; bases with no gene match: 7. Germline V gene sequence: CDR1 LNHDA, CDR2 SQIVND (reference sequence). CDR3 sequence (DNA): TGTGCCAGTAGTATCCGAGCGGGAGTGGGTGAGCAGTTCTTC. It is translated as CASSIRAGVGEQFF.

This chain uses TRBV7-9 with TRBJ1-2, with D possibly being TRBD1 (5 bases). The CDR3 is 14 residues long. Trimming removed 3 bases at V and 1 base at J, with 9 bases between. Per germline, CDR1 SEHNR and CDR2 FQNEAQ (reference sequence). CDR3 nucleotide sequence: TGTGCCAGCAGCTTTGATAGGGGTAACTATGGCTACACCTTC. Amino acids: CASSFDRGNYGYTF.

The chain recombines TRBV12-3 or TRBV12-4 with TRBJ2-7; maybe TRBD1 (5 bases). Trimming took off 5 bases at V and 3 bases at J, with 11 bases between the two ends. The CDR3 is 13 amino acids. CDR3 sequence reads: CASSLGHDYEQYF. The CDR3 DNA reads as TGTGCCAGCAGTCTTGGACACGACTACGAGCAGTACTTC.

This chain connects TRBV7-8 to TRBJ2-1; 14 bases line up with TRBD2. The CDR3 has 18 residues. Germline CDR1 SGHVS, CDR2 FQNEAQ. J was trimmed by 6 bases and V by 0 bases; bases with no gene match: 7. As DNA, the CDR3 is TGTGCCAGCAGCTTAGCCGGGACTAGCGGGAGTTTTGGCAATGAGCAGTTCTTC. Protein sequence: CASSLAGTSGSFGNEQFF. The full variable domain, its missing parts supplied by reference TRBV7-8 and TRBJ2-1, is GAGVSQSPRYKVAKRGQDVALRCDPISGHVSLFWYQQALGQGPEFLTYFQNEAQLDKSGLPSDRFFAERPEGSVSTLKIQRTQQEDSAVYLCASSLAGTSGSFGNEQFFGPGTRLTVL.

This chain links TRBV18 with TRBJ2-7; 11 bases line up with TRBD1. CDR3 size: 15 residues. Per germline, CDR1 KGHSH and CDR2 LQKENI. V gave up 0 bases and J gave up 3 bases; unmatched junction bases: 1. The CDR3 reads CASSPPGQGGYEQYF. Written as DNA, the CDR3 is TGTGCCAGCTCACCACCGGGACAGGGGGGCTACGAGCAGTACTTC.

The V and J genes are TRBV19 and TRBJ2-1, with D possibly TRBD1 on 5 matching bases. Germline V gene sequence: CDR1 LNHDA, CDR2 SQIVND (reference sequence). The CDR3 sequence is 14 residues long. V was clipped by 7 bases and J by 8 bases, with 18 bases between them. The CDR3 bases are TGTGCCAGTAAGGGGCAAGGGGTTAGGCATGAGCAGTTCTTC. Protein product: CASKGQGVRHEQFF.

This clone was recorded once. The CDR3 loop is CAWRWLAGGGEQFF. The CDR3 DNA reads as TGTGCCTGGAGGTGGTTAGCGGGAGGTGGTGAGCAGTTCTTC. This rearrangement joins TRBV30 to TRBJ2-1, with 10 bases fitting TRBD2. J gave up 9 bases and V 3 bases, and 8 bases lay outside the gene matches. The germline gives CDR1 GTSNPN, CDR2 SVGIG (reference sequence). CDR3 length: 14 amino acids.

This chain connects TRBV9 to TRBJ2-7; 7 positions agree with TRBD2. This CDR3 is 16 amino acids long. V lost 4 bases to trimming and J lost 2 bases; unmatched junction nucleotides: 12. Germline loops: CDR1 SGDLS, CDR2 YYNGEE. CDR3 region: CASSPPGTTRTYEQYF. The CDR3 coding sequence is TGTGCCAGCAGCCCCCCTGGGACTACCAGAACCTACGAGCAGTACTTC. Full variable domain (remainder filled in from reference TRBV9 and TRBJ2-7): DSGVTQTPKHLITATGQRVTLRCSPRSGDLSVYWYQQSLDQGLQFLIQYYNGEERAKGNILERFSAQQFPDLHSELNLSSLELGDSALYFCASSPPGTTRTYEQYFGPGTRLTVT.

V is TRBV5-5 and J is TRBJ2-2; 7 bases map to TRBD1. Germline V gene sequence: CDR1 SGHKS, CDR2 YYEKEE (reference sequence). The CDR3 covers 16 residues. With 2 bases clipped from V and 4 bases from J, the junction kept 8 bases outside the gene matches. The CDR3 region is CASSFSGQMTTGELFF. CDR3 in DNA: TGTGCCAGCAGCTTCTCGGGACAGATGACCACCGGGGAGCTGTTTTTT.

As DNA, the CDR3 is TGCGCCAGCAGCGCAAACCAGGGGGCGGAGGGTACGCAGTATTTT. Translating it yields CASSANQGAEGTQYF. The chain recombines TRBV5-1 with TRBJ2-3, with 8 bases aligning to TRBD1. This CDR3 contains 15 residues. V gave up 4 bases and J gave up 8 bases; unmatched junction bases: 12. Germline V gene data show CDR1 as SGHRS and CDR2 as YFSETQ.